The next 12 T cell receptor beta chains were all read from a single sample in a study of CD8 T cells in Susac syndrome. Random hexamers served to reverse transcribe about 0.45 to 1 ug RNA. TCRdb used MiXCR to reprocess the immunoSEQ multiplex PCR reads, holding one entry per CDR3 protein. Of about 300,000 distinct CDR3 sequences listed, 75% to 85% are singletons. Sequences were obtained from CD8+ T cells from PBMCs. The source of these receptors is a human donor with multiple sclerosis.

This clonotype was detected once. V and J are TRBV27 and TRBJ2-5, with 9 bases that match TRBD2. V was pared by 2 bases and J by 9 bases, with 7 bases of the junction left unmatched. This CDR3 has 14 residues. Germline loops: CDR1 MNHEY, CDR2 SMNVEV (reference sequence). CDR3 protein: CASSLGVAGVAQYF. As DNA, the CDR3 is TGTGCCAGCAGTTTAGGCGTAGCGGGAGTGGCCCAGTACTTC.

V gene TRBV10-2 combines with J gene TRBJ2-7; D might be TRBD1 (5 bases). CDR1 is WSHSY, CDR2 SAAADI, per germline. The V gene lost 4 bases and the J gene lost 2 bases, with 15 bases spanning the gap. The CDR3 contains 15 residues. CDR3 sequence: CASSVSGLGAYEQYF. For the CDR3, the DNA is TGCGCCAGCAGTGTTTCAGGGCTTGGGGCCTACGAGCAGTACTTC.

The chain carries TRBV10-3 and TRBJ2-1; the D gene is possibly TRBD1 (6 bases). The V and J ends lost 6 bases and 7 bases respectively, with 7 bases between them. The CDR3 loop spans 11 amino acids. Germline lookup yields CDR1 ENHRY and CDR2 SYGVKD. CDR3 nucleotide sequence: TGTGCCATCAGAAGGGGGAATGAGCAGTTCTTC. Amino acid sequence: CAIRRGNEQFF.

The chain uses TRBV15 and TRBJ2-5; D gene uncertain. CDR1 and CDR2 from the germline V gene are LNHNV and YYDKDF (reference sequence). Trimming removed 2 bases at V and 1 base at J, with 11 bases between. This CDR3 has 15 residues. The CDR3 here is CATSRSTSGQETQYF. The CDR3 DNA reads TGTGCCACCAGCAGATCTACCTCCGGCCAAGAGACCCAGTACTTC.

The V gene is TRBV23-1, the J gene TRBJ2-2, with 12 bases identical to TRBD2. TRBV23-1 is placed among ORFs of uncertain function. Unmatched junction bases numbered 10, after V lost 1 base and J lost 4 bases. This CDR3 is 19 amino acids long. The CDR3 DNA reads as TGCGCCAGCAGTCAATTCTCCGCCCGACTAGCGGGAGTCACCGGGGAGCTGTTTTTT. Protein: CASSQFSARLAGVTGELFF.

The chain recombines TRBV18 with TRBJ2-1; 9 bases agree with TRBD2. J was trimmed by 8 bases and V by 2 bases; bases with no gene match: 7. Germline V lookup: CDR1 KGHSH, CDR2 LQKENI. The CDR3 contains 15 residues. The CDR3 is CASSPGGTSPHEQFF. CDR3 coding DNA: TGTGCCAGCTCACCAGGAGGGACTAGCCCCCATGAGCAGTTCTTC. Full variable domain (outside the CDR3, taken from reference TRBV18 and TRBJ2-1): NAGVMQNPRHLVRRRGQEARLRCSPMKGHSHVYWYRQLPEEGLKFMVYLQKENIIDESGMPKERFSAEFPKEGPSILRIQQVVRGDSAAYFCASSPGGTSPHEQFFGPGTRLTVL.

The chain couples TRBV20-1 to TRBJ2-4; D ambiguous. The J call may not be correct, given that the DNA end is closer to TRBJ2-7. The CDR3 extends over 12 amino acids. Germline CDR1 is DFQATT and CDR2 is SNEGSKA (reference sequence). The CDR3 spells CSARDGRLEQYF. In nucleotides, the CDR3 is TGCAGTGCTAGAGACGGACGGCTCGAGCAGTACTTC.

This clonotype is a singleton in its sample. This chain joins TRBV7-9 and TRBJ2-1, with 7 bases aligning to TRBD1. The CDR3 runs to 17 residues. Germline CDR1 SEHNR, CDR2 FQNEAQ (reference sequence). The trim removed 5 bases at V and 2 bases at J, leaving 12 bases unmatched. CDR3 coding DNA: TGTGCCAGCAGCCCCCCGTCTTCAGGGGGTACCTACAATGAGCAGTTCTTC. Protein product: CASSPPSSGGTYNEQFF.

The chain carries TRBV6-6 and TRBJ1-2; D gene unclear. Looked up from germline, CDR1 is MNHNY and CDR2 is SVGAGI (reference sequence). V was trimmed by 0 bases and J by 6 bases, leaving 11 bases between them. This CDR3 has 14 amino acids. DNA of the CDR3: TGTGCCAGCAGTTACTCGATGACGGACCATGGCTACACCTTC. This codes for CASSYSMTDHGYTF.

V and J are TRBV28 and TRBJ2-7; the D is unclear. Germline V gene data show CDR1 as MDHEN and CDR2 as SYDVKM. CDR3 size: 13 residues. V dropped 3 bases and J dropped 2 bases, with 8 bases sitting between them. CDR3 nucleotide sequence: TGTGCCAGCAGTTTCGACGGAGCCTACGAGCAGTACTTC. Its protein product is CASSFDGAYEQYF. The complete variable domain, with remaining parts taken from reference TRBV28 and TRBJ2-7, reads DVKVTQSSRYLVKRTGEKVFLECVQDMDHENMFWYRQDPGLGLRLIYFSYDVKMKEKGDIPEGYSVSREKKERFSLILESASTNQTSMYLCASSFDGAYEQYFGPGTRLTVT.

This chain connects TRBV7-9 to TRBJ2-5, with 7 bases lining up with TRBD2. Per the germline V gene, CDR1 is SEHNR and CDR2 is FQNEAQ (reference sequence). The CDR3 extends over 15 amino acids. Trimming at V came to 3 bases and at J to 2 bases, leaving 6 bases not matched to a gene. The CDR3 DNA is TGTGCCAGCAGCTTCGGGTCTAGCGGTCAAGAGACCCAGTACTTC. Its translation is CASSFGSSGQETQYF.

The chain links TRBV10-3 to TRBJ2-3, with D possibly TRBD1 on 5 matching bases. CDR3 size: 15 residues. The V end was cut by 4 bases, the J end by 2 bases, with 13 bases between. Germline CDR1 reads ENHRY; CDR2 reads SYGVKD. CDR3 protein: CAISVDSWLTDTQYF. The CDR3 DNA sequence: TGTGCCATCAGTGTTGACAGTTGGCTCACAGATACGCAGTATTTT.